What follows are 19 T cell receptor beta chains derived from one specimen sequenced in a study of shared clonotypes between healthy human individuals. TCRdb's copy holds only in-frame clones and misses some; the assay was immunoSEQ multiplex PCR. The profile covers approximately 1,000,000 clones, with about four fifths appearing a single time and approximately 0.5% taken by the ten largest. The sequencing input was memory CD4+ T cells from PBMCs. The sample's subset: CD45RA-negative fraction. These receptors all stem from a man aged 18 to 30 in good health. Some clones in this sample may be carry-over from other donors' samples.

The chain recombines TRBV5-4 with TRBJ2-3; D remains unclear. V was clipped by 0 bases and J by 0 bases, with 8 bases between them. Germline V gives CDR1 SGHNT, CDR2 YYREEE (reference sequence). The CDR3 spans 15 residues. CDR3 DNA: TGTGCCAGCAGCTTGGACACCCAGAGCACAGATACGCAGTATTTT. Translated, it gives CASSLDTQSTDTQYF.

This clone was counted only a few times. The chain uses TRBV28 and TRBJ1-1; D is ambiguous. The CDR3 sequence is 9 residues long. Germline CDR1 reads MDHEN; CDR2 reads SYDVKM. V dropped 6 bases and J dropped 7 bases, with 3 bases sitting between them. CDR3 amino acids: CASRNEAFF. CDR3 nucleotides: TGTGCCAGCAGAAATGAAGCTTTCTTT.

As for this clone: The sample has other DNA sequences that encode this CDR3 too. This chain links TRBV19 with TRBJ2-2; TRBD2 might be the D (5 bases). From germline, CDR1 is LNHDA and CDR2 SQIVND (reference sequence). The CDR3 is 13 residues long. The germline V and J ends were trimmed by 3 bases and 5 bases, with 7 bases remaining between them. The chain's CDR3 is CASSIRGTGELFF. The CDR3, as DNA: TGTGCCAGTAGTATCCGAGGGACCGGGGAGCTGTTTTTT.

This clone has only one observation. V gene TRBV5-1 combines with J gene TRBJ2-5, with TRBD2 matching over 11 bases. The CDR3 has 16 residues. The ends lost 3 bases at V and 5 bases at J; junction bases unmatched: 9. Germline V gives CDR1 SGHRS, CDR2 YFSETQ. DNA for the CDR3: TGCGCCAGCAGCTCGACTAGCGGGAAGTTTGATGAGACCCAGTACTTC. Residues: CASSSTSGKFDETQYF.

V usage is TRBV7-9 and J usage is TRBJ2-7, with D tentatively TRBD2 (6 bases). Trimming removed 5 bases from V and 7 bases from J, with 18 bases in between. This CDR3 comprises 14 residues. Germline-derived CDR1 and CDR2 are SEHNR and FQNEAQ (reference sequence). The CDR3 reads CASSIGTSGREQYF. The CDR3, as DNA: TGTGCCAGCAGCATCGGGACGTCGGGGAGGGAGCAGTACTTC.

The chain links TRBV7-2 to TRBJ2-7; perhaps D is TRBD1 or TRBD2 (6 bases each). The CDR3 extends over 13 amino acids. CDR1 is SGHTA and CDR2 is FQGNSA in the germline V gene. Deletions cut 1 base from V and 6 bases from J, with 10 bases between. CDR3 nucleotide sequence: TGTGCCAGCAGCTTAGTAGAGGGGGGCGAGCAGTACTTC. Translated: CASSLVEGGEQYF.

V gene TRBV28 combines with J gene TRBJ2-7, with 8 bases fitting TRBD2. With V trimmed by 3 bases and J by 2 bases, 6 bases remained unmatched. CDR3 length equals 15 residues. The germline gives CDR1 MDHEN, CDR2 SYDVKM. The CDR3 region is CASSFAGGSAYEQYF. In DNA, the CDR3 is TGTGCCAGCAGTTTTGCGGGGGGCAGCGCCTACGAGCAGTACTTC.

The sample holds a few counts of this clone. This sequence joins TRBV28 and TRBJ1-2; D remains ambiguous. The CDR3 totals 13 residues. Trimming removed 1 base at V and 3 bases at J, with 6 bases between. Germline-derived CDR1 and CDR2 are MDHEN and SYDVKM. The chain's CDR3 is CASSLSAYYGYTF. The CDR3 DNA reads as TGTGCCAGCAGTTTATCGGCCTACTATGGCTACACCTTC.

The chain couples TRBV5-1 to TRBJ2-5, with D unclear. This CDR3 comprises 13 residues. CDR1 SGHRS and CDR2 YFSETQ come from the germline V gene. Trimming pared 5 bases from V and 4 bases from J, leaving 12 bases between. CDR3 in amino acids: CASRPQQVETQYF. The CDR3, as DNA: TGCGCCAGCAGGCCCCAGCAGGTAGAGACCCAGTACTTC.

Remarks on this clone: Additional DNA sequences in this sample encode the identical CDR3. The gene calls are TRBV20-1 and TRBJ1-4; D ambiguous. Germline CDR1 and CDR2: DFQATT and SNEGSKA (reference sequence). V was pared by 5 bases and J by 4 bases, with 2 bases between. This CDR3 contains 10 residues. The chain's CDR3 is CSAGNEKLFF. CDR3 nucleotides: TGCAGTGCTGGTAATGAAAAACTGTTTTTT.

This clone was seen only a few times. The chain combines TRBV2 with TRBJ2-2, with 7 bases that match TRBD1. CDR1 is SNHLY and CDR2 is FYNNEI in the germline V gene. Trimming took 10 bases from V and 11 from J; bases not matched to a gene: 16. The length of the CDR3 is 14 residues. CDR3 amino acids: CAKTASTGPRELFF. In nucleotides, the CDR3 is TGTGCCAAAACCGCATCGACAGGGCCAAGAGAGCTGTTTTTT.

This chain joins TRBV2 and TRBJ1-1; D is possibly TRBD1 (5 bases). Germline CDR1 is SNHLY and CDR2 is FYNNEI. V lost 8 bases and J lost 0, with 10 bases in between. The CDR3 is 13 residues long. The CDR3 DNA reads TGTGCCAGCGACAGATCCATGAACACTGAAGCTTTCTTT. Translated, it gives CASDRSMNTEAFF.

The V gene is TRBV6-7, the J gene TRBJ2-3; no firm D call. TRBV6-7 is known as an ORF, though its function is uncertain. V was trimmed by 9 bases and J by 6 bases, leaving 10 bases between them. The CDR3 sequence is 11 residues long. The CDR3 nucleotides are TGTGCCAGACCTGGAGAGGATACGCAGTATTTT. It codes for CARPGEDTQYF.

The rearrangement links TRBV11-2 to TRBJ1-1; D might be TRBD1 (5 bases). V lost 2 bases and J lost 4, with 14 bases in between. The CDR3 is made up of 15 amino acids. CDR1 SGHAT and CDR2 FQNNGV come from the germline V gene. CDR3 residues: CASSLISGGGTEAFF. CDR3 DNA sequence: TGTGCCAGCAGCTTAATATCAGGCGGGGGCACTGAAGCTTTCTTT.

This clone has a single count. The rearrangement links TRBV13 to TRBJ1-1; 10 positions agree with TRBD1. The CDR3 consists of 14 residues. Germline V gives CDR1 PRHDT, CDR2 FYEKMQ (reference sequence). J lost 4 bases, V lost 3 bases, and 2 bases had no gene match. The CDR3 bases are TGTGCCAGCAGCTTTCGGGACAGGGGCACTGAAGCTTTCTTT. It codes for CASSFRDRGTEAFF.

V usage is TRBV5-6 and J usage is TRBJ2-7; 8 bases match TRBD1. V lost 6 bases, J lost 3 bases, and 11 bases stayed unmatched. The CDR3 extends over 15 amino acids. Looked up from germline, CDR1 is SGHDT and CDR2 is YYEEEE. CDR3 region: CASTTLGQGYYEQYF. The CDR3 DNA reads as TGTGCCAGCACGACCCTAGGACAGGGATACTACGAGCAGTACTTC.

This chain joins TRBV6-4 and TRBJ2-3; possible D gene TRBD1, 5 bases. This CDR3 contains 15 residues. The germline CDR1 and CDR2 sequences are MRHNA and SNTAGT. V lost 6 bases and J 0 bases, leaving 13 bases between the germline ends. CDR3 nucleotide sequence: TGTGCCAGCAGCCTCCTAGGGGAAAGCACAGATACGCAGTATTTT. Translation gives CASSLLGESTDTQYF.

The gene calls are TRBV7-9 and TRBJ2-2; D uncertain. This CDR3 region has 16 residues. Germline V CDR1 and CDR2: SEHNR, FQNEAQ (reference sequence). The V gene lost 4 bases and the J gene lost 0 bases, with 12 bases spanning the gap. The CDR3: CASSSLFSANTGELFF. In nucleotides, the CDR3 is TGTGCCAGCAGCTCCCTCTTTTCCGCGAACACCGGGGAGCTGTTTTTT.

This chain connects TRBV18 to TRBJ2-7, with 7 bases lining up with TRBD2. V dropped 5 bases and J dropped 2; count of bases not matched to a gene: 6. CDR3 length equals 14 residues. Germline CDR1 and CDR2: KGHSH and LQKENI. The CDR3 DNA is TGTGCCAGCTCAAAGAGCGGGACTGCCTACGAGCAGTACTTC. It yields the protein CASSKSGTAYEQYF.